The text below deals with one T cell receptor beta chain. The antigen this receptor binds is unknown. Base qualities are not recorded, but no much larger clone differs from it by a single base. In the paper's terms, the time point label means: about 28 days (+/-7) after the second vaccine dose. AZD1222 recipients whose second dose came at about 4 weeks and those whose second dose came at about 12 weeks were combined into one group, since spike-specific TCR depth and breadth did not differ between the two schedules. Samples from vaccinated people were obtained from the UK trials COV001 and COV002, which included a single-blind randomized controlled phase 2/3 trial of AZD1222 (ChAdOx1 nCoV-19) in healthy adults. For TCRbeta chain sequencing, PBMC samples from trial participants were taken at day 0 and at day 28 after the second dose. The sample comes from a study of T cell responses to AZD1222 COVID-19 vaccine (TCRdb year 2021). Turning to the overall study: A total of just over 230 trial participants underwent TCR sequencing, of whom nearly 210 had received two doses of AZD1222 and around 25 had received two doses of the MenACWY control vaccine. Trial participants were enrolled by age into subgroups of 18-55, 56-69 and 70-plus years, and roughly 150, 30 and 60 TCR-sequenced participants, respectively, were included in these subgroups.

The CDR3 regions of human TCRbeta chains were analyzed by immunosequencing. In the authors' own workflow: TCRs in the repertoires were compared against a reference library of SARS-CoV-2-specific TCRs that had been generated with the MIRA antigen-specificity platform. Breadth meant the fraction of unique TCRs that were SARS-CoV-2-associated, whereas depth meant the fraction of total T cells that were SARS-CoV-2-associated. Using the MIRA data, every spike-specific TCR was mapped to the spike region that the TCR reacted to and assigned to either a CD4 or a CD8 class. Log10-transformed breadth and depth values were compared by one-way ANOVA with Sidak's multiple comparisons tests. TCRdb limited this immuneACCESS table to in-frame rearrangements with V and J called. A share of clones is missing; checked studies link under half to unresolved V genes, and the rest is unexplained. From that table come the V and J calls and clone size; the DNA was used to work out D and trimming. The sample records 86,000 or so clones, approximately 86% of which are singletons. 5.6% of the sample belongs to the ten largest clones.

The CDR3 sequence holds 16 residues, the cysteine and phenylalanine included. Only the CDR3 part of the read is kept: 48 bases, read in frame from the first base. CDR1 and CDR2 (SGHTA, FQGNSA) derive from the germline V gene. Trimming leaves V shorter by 1 base and J shorter by 5 bases, with the junction holding 8 bases beyond the gene matches. Paper-wide results and their limitations: Reportedly, almost half of the unique spike-specific TCRs recognized epitopes lying outside the regions that are mutated in the B.1.351 and B.1.1.7 variants. Conclusions about previously exposed vaccinees were limited because only a handful of AZD1222 recipients were SARS-CoV-2 seropositive at baseline. Vaccine-associated CD4 TCRs spanned the whole spike protein, with dominant responses in regions 160-218 and 743-854. No day 14 peak-response samples were available, so repertoires were characterized only after the peak T cell response. In the small 56-69-year group, the increase in depth fell short of significance, most likely because of low power. Spike-specific TCR breadth and depth rose significantly after two AZD1222 doses compared with day 0 and with MenACWY recipients. Most participants were white British and females outnumbered males, and the authors suggested that clonal diversity may have been underestimated.

The rearrangement joined TRBV7-2 to TRBJ2-4; the central 7 bases match TRBD2. The sample in question was peripheral blood, obtained 28 days after the second AZD1222 dose. The origin of this receptor is an adult who received the AZD1222 COVID-19 vaccine. The sequenced DNA: TGTGCCAGCAGCTTAGGCGGGACTACGGCCCAAAACATTCAGTACTTC. Its translation is CASSLGGTTAQNIQYF.